These T cell receptor beta chains were read from a single sample in a study of neurological immune-mediated disorders. TCRdb processed the 5' RACE reads anew with MiXCR; each CDR3 protein has one entry. The data contain 55,000 or so distinct CDR3 sequences, 4% of them singletons. The sequenced material came from CD4+ T cells from blood. The receptors were gathered from a woman aged 35 to 49 with multiple sclerosis. Both conserved end residues are part of each CDR3.

v_gene	len	CDR3aa
TRBV5-1	15	CASSLRTGTEETQYF
TRBV20-1	14	CSARDEWKAYEQYF
TRBV9	14	CASSVVAPSHEQYF
TRBV5-1	16	CASSLALGLSYNEQFF
TRBV6-5	14	CASSYSPLNSPLHF
TRBV5-1	16	CASSLTTGRVTDTQYF
TRBV6-6	14	CASSRTDSNQPQHF
TRBV7-3	13	CASSWGSTGELFF
TRBV9	14	CASSVATENNEQFF
TRBV20-1	16	CSATRAMGSRVDEQFF
TRBV20-1	14	CSASVQGRYYGYTF
TRBV9	15	CASTGGGTSTDTQYF
TRBV7-2	14	CASSLYVLASEQYF
TRBV5-1	14	CASSVRQGPDGYTF
TRBV20-1	10	CSALSETQYF
TRBV27	16	CASRSLSGTANSPLHF
TRBV6-1	14	CASSVGLLFSPLHF
TRBV30	13	CAWDRGSGTEAFF
TRBV5-1	15	CASSLEVIFYNEQFF